This TCR beta chain was identified in a study of cytomegalovirus exposure and HLA in healthy donors. Overall study results and limits: TCR sequences were mostly rare, though some public TCRs occurred in many donors. Across donors, presence/absence analyses took sequencing depth to be roughly uniform. Among TCR beta chains, those listed as cytomegalovirus-associated numbered over 150.

Concerning this clone: Its antigen is unidentified.

The primer mix had 60 Vbeta and 13 Jbeta primers. Generated by immunoSEQ multiplex PCR, the TCRdb table keeps only in-frame clones and is missing some. The sample has 98,000 or so clones; about 83% are singletons. Sequenced: PBMCs. The sequence derives from a man aged 55 to 70 in good health and CMV-seropositive.

Written as DNA, the CDR3 is TGTGCCAGCAGCCACCGACCGGAGGGGAATGAAAAACTGTTTTTT. Translating gives CASSHRPEGNEKLFF. This rearrangement joins TRBV7-3 to TRBJ1-4; tentative D call: TRBD1 (5 bases). Germline CDR1 is SGHTA and CDR2 is FQGTGA. V was pared by 5 bases and J by 5 bases, with 15 bases between. This CDR3 comprises 15 residues.